The 20 T cell receptor beta chains below all came from one sample that was sequenced in a study of T cell repertoires in cytomegalovirus infection. Via MiXCR, TCRdb re-called the reads, giving one row per CDR3 protein. Among approximately 500,000 distinct CDR3 sequences listed, about 30% were seen once. Sequenced: PBMCs. These receptors originate from a human donor in good health (CMV status not recorded). Some clones in this sample may be carry-over from other donors' samples.

Turning to this clonotype: A junction end diverges from the germline sequence, so it may reflect a read error. The V and J genes are TRBV29-1 and TRBJ1-4; 8 bases agree with TRBD1. The CDR3 covers 13 residues. CDR1 and CDR2 (germline): SQVTM, ANQGSEA. The CDR3 loop reads CSAGGGTGGHCDF. Here the CDR3 DNA reads TGCAGCGCTGGAGGGGGCACAGGGGGGCACTGTGATTTT.

As to this clonotype: It may be a read error: a sequence one base away is much more abundant. The V and J genes are TRBV7-2 and TRBJ2-3; 8 nucleotides match TRBD2. The V gene end was trimmed by 5 bases and the J gene end by 3 bases; junction bases not matched to a gene: 13. The CDR3 covers 17 residues. Germline lookup yields CDR1 SGHTA and CDR2 FQGNSA. CDR3 amino acids: CASSRGLGGVQTDTQYF. The CDR3 coding sequence is TGTGCCAGCAGCCGGGGACTAGGGGGAGTACAGACAGATACGCAGTATTTT.

This clonotype was seen a few times. This chain connects TRBV10-3 to TRBJ1-1; D perhaps matches TRBD1 (5 bases). The CDR3 has 15 amino acids. CDR1 and CDR2 (germline): ENHRY, SYGVKD. Trimming removed 6 bases from V and 0 bases from J, with 14 bases in between. CDR3 nucleotide sequence: TGTGCCATCAGGGCCGGGACGGGACTGAACACTGAAGCTTTCTTT. Amino acids: CAIRAGTGLNTEAFF.

The V and J genes are TRBV25-1 and TRBJ2-5, with 8 bases that match TRBD2. Per the germline V gene, CDR1 is MGHDK and CDR2 is SYGVNS. The ends lost 3 bases at V and 3 bases at J; junction bases unmatched: 6. The CDR3 runs 15 residues. The CDR3 protein is CASSEGRSGKETQYF. The CDR3 region has the DNA TGTGCCAGCAGTGAGGGCCGTAGCGGGAAAGAGACCCAGTACTTC.

In its sample, this clonotype was seen many times. The chain employs TRBV12-3 or TRBV12-4 and TRBJ2-7, with TRBD1 matching over 10 bases. J lost 7 bases, V lost 5 bases, and 14 bases had no gene match. The CDR3 loop spans 16 amino acids. In DNA form, the CDR3 reads TGTGCCAGCAGTCTCTCCTGGGGGACAGGGGATGGTGAGCAGTACGTC. Protein product: CASSLSWGTGDGEQYV.

This clonotype was counted a few times. The V gene is TRBV7-2, the J gene TRBJ1-1, with D hard to call. The germline V gene encodes CDR1 SGHTA and CDR2 FQGNSA. The V gene lost 2 bases and the J gene lost 4 bases, with 17 bases spanning the gap. The CDR3 has 16 amino acids. The CDR3 sequence: CASSLNQPTIGTEAFF. Here the CDR3 DNA reads TGTGCCAGCAGCTTAAACCAACCCACTATCGGCACTGAAGCTTTCTTT. Full variable domain (remainder filled in from reference TRBV7-2 and TRBJ1-1): GAGVSQSPSNKVTEKGKDVELRCDPISGHTALYWYRQSLGQGLEFLIYFQGNSAPDKSGLPSDRFSAERTGGSVSTLTIQRTQQEDSAVYLCASSLNQPTIGTEAFFGQGTRLTVV.

The CDR3 DNA reads TGTGCCAGCAGCGTACGAAGGGATACCGGGGAGCTGTTTTTT. Its translation is CASSVRRDTGELFF. The chain recombines TRBV9 with TRBJ2-2; no definite D call. The CDR3 covers 14 residues. CDR1 is SGDLS and CDR2 is YYNGEE in the germline V gene. Between the trimmed V and J ends, which lost 1 base and 5 bases, there was a span of 9 bases.

This clonotype came up many times. This sequence joins TRBV7-8 and TRBJ1-5; 9 nucleotides align to TRBD1. The J segment lost 7 bases and the V segment lost 2 bases, leaving 3 bases of the junction unmatched. The CDR3 covers 14 residues. CDR1 and CDR2 (germline): SGHVS, FQNEAQ. The CDR3 spells CASSLRTGAQPQHF. The CDR3 DNA reads as TGTGCCAGCAGCTTACGGACAGGGGCCCAGCCCCAGCATTTT.

The chain couples TRBV11-2 to TRBJ2-1, with D perhaps matching TRBD1 or TRBD2 (6 bases each). V lost 5 bases, J lost 2 bases, and 16 bases lay in between. This CDR3 region has 16 residues. The germline V gene encodes CDR1 SGHAT and CDR2 FQNNGV. For the CDR3, the DNA is TGTGCCAGCAGCCCCACCCGGGGGCTGGCCTACAATGAGCAGTTCTTC. Translated: CASSPTRGLAYNEQFF. Full variable domain (rest looked up from reference TRBV11-2 and TRBJ2-1): EAGVAQSPRYKIIEKRQSVAFWCNPISGHATLYWYQQILGQGPKLLIQFQNNGVVDDSQLPKDRFSAERLKGVDSTLKIQPAKLEDSAVYLCASSPTRGLAYNEQFFGPGTRLTVL.

CDR3 coding DNA: TGTGCCAGCAGTCGCCCGGGCCGAGACAATGAGCAGTTCTTC. Amino acid sequence: CASSRPGRDNEQFF. V and J are TRBV28 and TRBJ2-1; D not certain. There are 14 residues in the CDR3. Germline CDR1 reads MDHEN; CDR2 reads SYDVKM. V dropped 5 bases and J dropped 5 bases, with 13 bases sitting between them.

This chain uses TRBV29-1 with TRBJ1-1; D possibly corresponds to TRBD1 (5 bases). This CDR3 comprises 14 residues. V lost 5 bases and J 1 base, leaving 14 bases between the germline ends. CDR1 SQVTM and CDR2 ANQGSEA come from the germline V gene. Here the CDR3 reads CSVSSGVKNTEAFF. Here the CDR3 DNA reads TGCAGCGTTTCCTCGGGGGTGAAGAACACTGAAGCTTTCTTT. The full variable domain, in which reference TRBV29-1 and TRBJ1-1 provide the parts outside the CDR3, is SAVISQKPSRDICQRGTSLTIQCQVDSQVTMMFWYRQQPGQSLTLIATANQGSEATYESGFVIDKFPISRPNLTFSTLTVSNMSPEDSSIYLCSVSSGVKNTEAFFGQGTRLTVV.

Many counts were recorded for this clonotype. This chain uses TRBV7-2 with TRBJ1-6; 9 nucleotides line up with TRBD1. The CDR3 runs 19 residues. Losses at the gene ends were 2 bases for V and 10 bases for J; bases not matched to a gene: 18. Germline values: CDR1 SGHTA, CDR2 FQGNSA. The CDR3 coding sequence is TGTGCCAGCAGCTTACGGACGGGACAGGGTTATGTACGGCCCTCACCCCTCCACTTT. Protein product: CASSLRTGQGYVRPSPLHF.

The chain links TRBV12-3 or TRBV12-4 to TRBJ2-1; 9 positions match TRBD2. The length of the CDR3 is 16 residues. V gave up 6 bases and J gave up 5 bases; unmatched junction bases: 11. The CDR3 sequence: CASRPGKTSGDNEQFF. The CDR3 DNA follows: TGTGCCAGCAGACCCGGTAAGACTAGCGGTGACAATGAGCAGTTCTTC.

The CDR3 loop is CSVEEQRLSYTF. CDR3 bases: TGCAGCGTTGAAGAGCAAAGACTTAGCTACACCTTC. J is TRBJ1-2 and V is TRBV29-1, with no clear D. Germline V gene lookup returns CDR1 SQVTM and CDR2 ANQGSEA. The length of the CDR3 is 12 residues. The V end lost 0 bases, the J end lost 9 bases, and 11 bases lay between the germline ends.

This clonotype occurred a few times. DNA of the CDR3: TGTGCCAGCAGTTACGCCCTGACTAGCTCGAGCACAGATACGCAGTATTTT. Translating it yields CASSYALTSSSTDTQYF. This sequence joins TRBV6-2 or TRBV6-3 and TRBJ2-3, with TRBD2 identical over 7 bases. V shed 2 bases and J 0 bases; nucleotides not matched to a gene: 8. Germline lookup yields CDR1 MNHEY and CDR2 SVGEGT. The length of the CDR3 is 17 residues.

The chain has TRBV11-3 and TRBJ1-6; D gene uncertain. CDR3 length: 18 amino acids. Germline V lookup: CDR1 SGHNT, CDR2 YENEEA. Trimming took off 1 base at V and 3 bases at J, with 16 bases between the two ends. CDR3 sequence reads: CASSLGRWDTLYNSPLHF. CDR3 nucleotide sequence: TGTGCCAGCAGCTTAGGAAGATGGGATACACTCTATAATTCACCCCTCCACTTT.

The chain couples TRBV19 to TRBJ2-1; a possible D gene is TRBD1 (6 bases). The CDR3 consists of 15 residues. The V gene's germline CDR1 is LNHDA and CDR2 SQIVND (reference sequence). Between the trimmed V and J ends, which lost 3 bases and 6 bases, there was a span of 15 bases. The CDR3 loop is CASSIRGDRRNEQFF. CDR3 DNA: TGTGCCAGTAGTATCAGGGGTGATCGGCGCAATGAGCAGTTCTTC. Variable domain in full (rest from reference TRBV19 and TRBJ2-1): DGGITQSPKYLFRKEGQNVTLSCEQNLNHDAMYWYRQDPGQGLRLIYYSQIVNDFQKGDIAEGYSVSREKKESFPLTVTSAQKNPTAFYLCASSIRGDRRNEQFFGPGTRLTVL.

In this sample, this clonotype turned up a few times. The rearrangement joins TRBV7-2 to TRBJ2-5; D is possibly TRBD1 or TRBD2 (6 bases each). Germline CDR1 SGHTA, CDR2 FQGNSA. Trimming removed 3 bases from V and 4 bases from J, with 9 bases in between. CDR3 length: 13 amino acids. As DNA, the CDR3 is TGTGCCAGCAGCTTCCGGGGGCGAGAGACCCAGTACTTC. Translating gives CASSFRGRETQYF.

The table lists this clonotype with many counts. The rearrangement links TRBV11-1 to TRBJ2-7; D gene uncertain. Trimming took 1 base from V and 4 from J, leaving 5 bases between them. Germline CDR1 SGHAT, CDR2 FQDESV (reference sequence). CDR3 length: 12 amino acids. As DNA, the CDR3 is TGTGCCAGCAGCTTAGACGTATACGAGCAGTACTTC. Protein: CASSLDVYEQYF.

This clonotype was observed at least ten times. This chain joins TRBV10-3 and TRBJ2-7; the D is unclear. From germline, CDR1 is ENHRY and CDR2 SYGVKD. This CDR3 is built from 14 residues. Trimming removed 3 bases from V and 3 bases from J, with 12 bases in between. The CDR3 here is CAISDLGPNYEQYV. The CDR3 DNA is TGTGCCATCAGTGATCTTGGACCTAACTACGAGCAGTACGTC.